A selection of T cell receptor beta chains follows, all from one sample in a study of T cells in localized non-small cell lung cancer. Sequencing used immunoSEQ multiplex PCR; TCRdb keeps in-frame clones, though not all of them. The repertoire holds thousands of clones, with about 24% as singletons. Sequenced material: normal lung tissue next to the tumor, taken before any cancer treatment. The receptors derive from a male donor older than 55 with stage I lung adenocarcinoma. The CDR3 runs from the conserved cysteine through the conserved F or W. The order of the fields is V gene, D gene, J gene, clone size, CDR3 DNA, CDR3 protein. D genes are given only for firm matches. The size entry is marked missing in some rows and otherwise reads once, few, many or a size class.

TRBV9,TRBD2,TRBJ2-1,medium-sized,TGTGCCAGCAGGGGGGACTTTGGACTAGCGTCGTACAATGAGCAGTTCTTC,CASRGDFGLASYNEQFF
TRBV19,NA,TRBJ1-3,NA,TGTGCCAGTAGCGACAGAATTTCTGGAAACACCATATATTTT,CASSDRISGNTIYF
TRBV6-8,TRBD2,TRBJ2-2,medium-sized,TGTGCCAGCAGTTACCCAAGAATTCTTAGCGGGAGTCCCGGGGAGCTGTTTTTT,CASSYPRILSGSPGELFF
TRBV11-3,TRBD2,TRBJ2-3,few,TGTGCCAGCAGCTTTGGGACTAGCGGGGATACAGATACGCAGTATTTT,CASSFGTSGDTDTQYF
TRBV6-8,NA,TRBJ2-7,NA,TGTGCCAGCAGTTACTCTTCGAGGGGGGTTATTCCCTACGAGCAGTACTTC,CASSYSSRGVIPYEQYF
TRBV15,NA,TRBJ1-6,NA,TGTGCCACCCAACGAGGGGAAAGGGGAGTTTCACCCCTCCACTTT,CATQRGERGVSPLHF
TRBV18,NA,TRBJ1-2,NA,TGTGCCAGCTCACCCGTCGGGGGGGCTAACTATGGCTACACCTTC,CASSPVGGANYGYTF
TRBV30,NA,TRBJ1-5,large,TGTGCCTGGGCGGGACCGGGTGATGGTCAGCCCCAGCATTTT,CAWAGPGDGQPQHF
TRBV28,NA,TRBJ1-1,few,TGTGCCAGCAGCGACGGACAGTTTAACACTGAAGCTTTCTTT,CASSDGQFNTEAFF
TRBV4-1,NA,TRBJ1-2,medium-sized,TGCGCCAGCAGCCAAGAGTTCGATGCCTCCGGGGTTTACTATGGCTACACCTTC,CASSQEFDASGVYYGYTF
TRBV5-1,TRBD1,TRBJ1-3,NA,TGCGCCAGCAGCTTCGGACAGGGGGGAATGGACACCATATATTTT,CASSFGQGGMDTIYF
TRBV6-7,NA,TRBJ1-2,NA,TGTGCCAGCTCATATATAGGGGGTACACCCGGCACCTTC,CASSYIGGTPGTF
TRBV11-3,TRBD2,TRBJ2-3,medium-sized,TGTGCCAGCAGCCGCCTGGGCGGGGAGGGAGATACGCAGTATTTT,CASSRLGGEGDTQYF
TRBV11-3,NA,TRBJ1-2,few,TGTGCCAGCATTCCGAGGGGGGCCAACTATGGCTACACCTTC,CASIPRGANYGYTF
TRBV28,NA,TRBJ2-1,few,TGTGCCAGCAGTTTTGTTGACGACAATGAGCAGTTCTTC,CASSFVDDNEQFF
TRBV19,NA,TRBJ2-7,NA,TGTGCCAGTAAGGGGACAATGTCCTACGAGCAGTACTTC,CASKGTMSYEQYF
TRBV19,NA,TRBJ1-2,NA,TGTGCCAGTACCTTTGGGGGCTTAGGCTACACCTTC,CASTFGGLGYTF
TRBV7-6,TRBD2,TRBJ2-1,few,TGTGCCAGCAGCTCTAGCGGATCCACCAGCTCCTACAATGAGCAGTTCTTC,CASSSSGSTSSYNEQFF
TRBV6-8,NA,TRBJ1-2,medium-sized,TGTGCCATCAGTGGCGGGATGGAGGAGGCGTATGGCTACACCTTC,CAISGGMEEAYGYTF
TRBV11-3,TRBD1,TRBJ1-5,NA,TGTGCCAGCAGCCTCGTGGGGAGGGGGCAGGAGCCCCAGCATTTT,CASSLVGRGQEPQHF
TRBV7-2,NA,TRBJ1-1,medium-sized,TGTGCCAGCAGCCTCGGGGGGGACACTGAAGCTTTCTTT,CASSLGGDTEAFF
TRBV28,TRBD1,TRBJ1-1,few,TGTGCCAGCAGTGCCCCGGACAGGGGGAACACTGAAGCTTTCTTT,CASSAPDRGNTEAFF
TRBV30,NA,TRBJ1-1,NA,TGTGCCTGGGGGCGGCCGAACACTGAAGCTTTCTTT,CAWGRPNTEAFF
TRBV6-8,TRBD1,TRBJ1-1,medium-sized,TGTGCCAGCAGTCCCCGGGACAGAAGCGACACTGAAGCTTTCTTT,CASSPRDRSDTEAFF
TRBV19,TRBD1,TRBJ2-5,NA,TGTGCCAGTAGTACGACCGGGACAGGGTCTGAGACCCAGTACTTC,CASSTTGTGSETQYF
TRBV19,NA,TRBJ2-7,NA,TGTGCCAGTTCTTTCGGCCTCTCCTACGAGCAGTACTTC,CASSFGLSYEQYF
TRBV10-2,NA,TRBJ2-7,NA,TGCGCCAGCAAAGAAAGTACGTCCTACGAGCAGTACTTC,CASKESTSYEQYF
TRBV11-3,NA,TRBJ1-1,few,TGTGCCAGCAGCCACACAACAGGGAATACTGAAGCTTTCTTT,CASSHTTGNTEAFF
TRBV9,NA,TRBJ2-1,medium-sized,TGTGCCAGCAGCGTAGAAGATAGCTCCTACAATGAGCAGTTCTTC,CASSVEDSSYNEQFF
TRBV9,TRBD2,TRBJ2-5,medium-sized,TGTGCCAGCAGCCTTGGGACTAGCGGGGGAACTGGAATCCAAGAGACCCAGTACTTC,CASSLGTSGGTGIQETQYF
TRBV29-1,TRBD1,TRBJ2-7,NA,TGCAGCGTCCGGACAGGGGGCGCGAGGGAGCAGTACTTC,CSVRTGGAREQYF
TRBV6-8,NA,TRBJ1-4,medium-sized,TGTGCCAGCAGTCCCCTATTTGCAACTAATGAAAAACTGTTTTTT,CASSPLFATNEKLFF
TRBV30,TRBD1,TRBJ2-6,large,TGTGCCTGGAGTAAACAGGGGGATGGGGCCAACGTCCTGACTTTC,CAWSKQGDGANVLTF
TRBV11-3,TRBD2,TRBJ2-3,large,TGTGCCAGCAGCCCTCTAGCGGGAGGGCCAAGGGATACGCAGTATTTT,CASSPLAGGPRDTQYF
TRBV2,TRBD2,TRBJ2-2,many,TGTGCCAGCAGATGGGGGGTCACGGGACTAGCGAATGGCGGGGAGCTGTTTTTT,CASRWGVTGLANGGELFF
TRBV30,NA,TRBJ1-6,NA,TGTGCCTGGGGTCAGGCCGCCAGTAATTCACCCCTCCACTTT,CAWGQAASNSPLHF
TRBV7-5,NA,TRBJ2-7,NA,TGTGCCAGCAGCTTGGGACAAGGACTATCCTACGAGCAGTACTTC,CASSLGQGLSYEQYF
TRBV6-8,TRBD2,TRBJ2-1,large,TGTGCCAGCAGTTCCCTCTTACCGACATTCACTAGCGCTGGGTACAATGAGCAGTTCTTC,CASSSLLPTFTSAGYNEQFF
TRBV19,NA,TRBJ1-5,large,TGTGCCAGTAGTACCGGCAGGGGCCCCAATCAGCCCCAGCATTTT,CASSTGRGPNQPQHF
TRBV5-1,TRBD1,TRBJ2-1,NA,TGCGCCAGCAGCACCGAAATTACAGGGGCTAATGAGCAGTTCTTC,CASSTEITGANEQFF
TRBV29-1,NA,TRBJ1-5,few,TGCAGCGTTGGGCAGGATAGCAATCAGCCCCAGCATTTT,CSVGQDSNQPQHF
TRBV10-3,TRBD2,TRBJ2-1,medium-sized,TGTGCCATCAGTGAGGGTAACCTAGCGGGAACAAGCGATGAGCAGTTCTTC,CAISEGNLAGTSDEQFF
TRBV29-1,NA,TRBJ1-1,medium-sized,TGCAGCGTTGAAACCAGGGGTAGGAACACTGAAGCTTTCTTT,CSVETRGRNTEAFF
TRBV7-2,NA,TRBJ1-1,medium-sized,TGTGCCAGCGACCGGGATTTGAACACTGAAGCTTTCTTT,CASDRDLNTEAFF
TRBV4-1,NA,TRBJ2-7,few,TGCGCCAGCAGCCAAGATTTTCCGGGGACCTCCTACGAGCAGTACTTC,CASSQDFPGTSYEQYF
TRBV14,NA,TRBJ1-3,few,TGTGCCAGCAGCCAAGAGGGTTCCGCCTCTGGAAACACCATATATTTT,CASSQEGSASGNTIYF
TRBV6-8,NA,TRBJ1-5,few,TGTGCCAGCAGTTACGGCGGCAGCCGCAATCAGCCCCAGCATTTT,CASSYGGSRNQPQHF
TRBV9,NA,TRBJ2-5,medium-sized,TGTGCCAGCAACACCCGACTCCCTAGGGAGACCCAGTACTTC,CASNTRLPRETQYF
TRBV4-1,NA,TRBJ2-7,medium-sized,TGCGCCAGCAGCCAAGGGTTTGGTAGCGACGAGCAGTACTTC,CASSQGFGSDEQYF
TRBV5-1,NA,TRBJ2-3,NA,TGCGCCAGCAGCCTAAGCAAGAGCACAGATACGCAGTATTTT,CASSLSKSTDTQYF